This TCR beta chain came from a study of regulatory T cells in long-lasting Graves disease. Study context: For a period under 3 months, newly diagnosed Graves' patients had taken antithyroid drugs.

Time point meaning: newly diagnosed GD, antithyroid drugs for less than 3 months. RNA from PBMCs was the source of the TCR library. Construction of the TCR beta libraries employed iRepertoire HTBI primers in conjunction with Arm-PCR of CDR3 regions. TCRdb redid the calling of the multiplex PCR reads with MiXCR, one entry per CDR3 protein. The sample includes 350,000 to 400,000 distinct CDR3 sequences, 15% to 18% seen only once; the top ten take around a fifth. The study, taken as a whole, reports: Exclusively peripheral blood, rather than thyroid tissue, was studied. Persistent disease was associated with favored TRBV28 usage and with favored use of TRBJ1-2 and TRBJ2-5.

In its sample, this clonotype was seen many times. Its antigen is not known. The CDR3 length is 15 residues. Germline loops: CDR1 SGHTA, CDR2 FQGTGA. V was pared by 4 bases and J by 2 bases, with 2 bases of the junction left unmatched. Sequenced material: peripheral blood mononuclear cells (PBMCs), taken at new diagnosis, from a patient treated with antithyroid drugs. The receptor was derived from a female donor with Graves disease. The rearrangement links TRBV7-3 to TRBJ1-5, with 10 bases identical to TRBD1. The CDR3 DNA sequence: TGTGCCAGCAGCTGGACAGGGGGGCGCAATCAGCCCCAGCATTTT. Protein sequence: CASSWTGGRNQPQHF.